Listed below are T cell receptor beta chains from one sample, sequenced in a study of shared clonotypes between healthy human individuals. Sequencing used immunoSEQ multiplex PCR; TCRdb keeps in-frame clones, though not all of them. The data hold millions of clones, with roughly 93% observed a single time. Input material: naive CD4+ T cells from PBMCs. The source of these receptors is a man aged 18-30 years in good health. Some clones in this sample may be carry-over from other donors' samples. Each CDR3 is given with its conserved first and last residue. The D gene is left open where the match is weak. Expanded clones get a size class; other rows say once, few or many, or leave the size out.

abundance | d_gene | j_gene | v_gene | CDR3nt | CDR3aa
NA | NA | TRBJ1-1 | TRBV28 | TGTGCCAGCAGAGCCCTCAGTTGGGACACCACTGAAGCTTTCTTT | CASRALSWDTTEAFF
NA | TRBD1 | TRBJ2-7 | TRBV27 | TGTGCCAGTGGCCCGGGACAGGGGGCGCGCGAGCAGTACTTC | CASGPGQGAREQYF
NA | NA | TRBJ1-5 | TRBV30 | TGTGCCTGGAGTGTAAGTACAGAACATCAGCCCCAGCATTTT | CAWSVSTEHQPQHF
NA | TRBD2 | TRBJ2-7 | TRBV29-1 | TGCAGCGTTGGCGGGAGGGCCTCATATGAGCAGTACTTC | CSVGGRASYEQYF
once | NA | TRBJ2-7 | TRBV5-4 | TGTGCCAGCAGCTTGGCCTCGGCGTCCTACGAGCAGTACTTC | CASSLASASYEQYF
NA | NA | TRBJ1-2 | TRBV9 | TGTGCCAGCAGCGTAGATCCCAAGAGCTATGGCTACACCTTC | CASSVDPKSYGYTF
NA | NA | TRBJ2-3 | TRBV6-1 | TGTGCCAGCAGTGAATACACAGATACGCAGTATTTT | CASSEYTDTQYF
NA | NA | TRBJ2-3 | TRBV19 | TGTGCCAGTAGTATCCGGGAAGAAGGGGTTACGCAGTATTTT | CASSIREEGVTQYF
NA | TRBD2 | TRBJ2-1 | TRBV5-4 | TGTGCCAGCAGCCCGCTAAGGACTAGCGGGAGTCTTTCCTACAATGAGCAGTTCTTC | CASSPLRTSGSLSYNEQFF
NA | NA | TRBJ2-2 | TRBV18 | TGTGCCAGCTCACCGCGACAGACGAACACCGGGGAGCTGTTTTTT | CASSPRQTNTGELFF
NA | TRBD1 | TRBJ1-1 | TRBV9 | TGTGCCAGCAACCCCACAGGGGGAAACTTCATGAACACTGAAGCTTTCTTT | CASNPTGGNFMNTEAFF
NA | TRBD2 | TRBJ2-2 | TRBV11-2 | TGTGCCAGCAGCCCAATTAGCGGGATCGGGGAGCTGTTTTTT | CASSPISGIGELFF
NA | TRBD1 | TRBJ1-2 | TRBV4-2 | TGTGCCAGCAGCCAAGGGGACAGGGTGGAAGGCTACACCTTC | CASSQGDRVEGYTF
NA | TRBD1 | TRBJ2-7 | TRBV5-1 | TGCGCCAGCAGGGCCGGGACAGGGGCCCACGAGCAGTACTTC | CASRAGTGAHEQYF
NA | NA | TRBJ1-1 | TRBV11-1 | TGTGCCAGCAGCTTAAGGGGTAGGAGCACTGAAGCTTTCTTT | CASSLRGRSTEAFF
NA | NA | TRBJ2-7 | TRBV9 | TGTGCCAGCAGCCGAACACCCTTTACAGCGGCCTACGAGCAGTACTTC | CASSRTPFTAAYEQYF
NA | TRBD2 | TRBJ2-7 | TRBV10-1 | TGCGCCAGCAGTGAGTCCGGGACTAAGAGATGGGAACAGTACTTC | CASSESGTKRWEQYF
NA | TRBD1 | TRBJ2-5 | TRBV7-2 | TGTGCCAGCAGCTTCGGACAGGCTGCAGAGACCCAGTACTTC | CASSFGQAAETQYF